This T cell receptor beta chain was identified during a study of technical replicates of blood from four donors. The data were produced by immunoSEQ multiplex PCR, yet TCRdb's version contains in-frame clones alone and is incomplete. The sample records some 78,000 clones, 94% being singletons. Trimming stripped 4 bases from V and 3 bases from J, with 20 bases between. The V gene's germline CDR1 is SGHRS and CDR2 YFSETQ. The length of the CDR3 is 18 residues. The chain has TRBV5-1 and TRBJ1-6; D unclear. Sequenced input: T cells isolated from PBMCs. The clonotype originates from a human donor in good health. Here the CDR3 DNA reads TGCGCCAGCAGCCCTGGTAGAGGGAAAGGTCTCTATAATTCACCCCTCCACTTT. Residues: CASSPGRGKGLYNSPLHF.